The 3 T cell receptor beta chains below come from one sample, sequenced in a study of long-term antiretroviral therapy in people with HIV. They ran version v3.0 of the immunoSEQ assay at survey level. Some clones are missing from TCRdb's copy, which holds only in-frame ones; the method was immunoSEQ multiplex PCR. Of 11,000 to 15,000 clones in the sample, around 80% are singletons; the top ten hold 7.2%. The source was unsorted PBMCs, collected 0.4 years after starting antiretroviral therapy. All receptors come from a man under 40 with HIV.

In nucleotides, the CDR3 is TGTGCCAGCAGCTTAGGGCAGGGACGCCCCAAGACCCAGTACTTC. Translated, it gives CASSLGQGRPKTQYF. The J gene is TRBJ2-5, the V gene TRBV7-2; the D call may be TRBD1 or TRBD2 (5 bases each). The length of the CDR3 is 15 residues. Trimming removed 1 base from V and 6 bases from J, with 15 bases in between. Per the germline V gene, CDR1 is SGHTA and CDR2 is FQGNSA.

The chain links TRBV6-6 to TRBJ2-7; D might be TRBD1 (6 bases). Trimming removed 6 bases at V and 3 bases at J, with 18 bases between. CDR1 MNHNY and CDR2 SVGAGI come from the germline V gene (reference sequence). The CDR3 consists of 15 residues. CDR3 sequence: CASRYTGSSLYEQYF. The DNA of the CDR3 is TGTGCCAGCAGATATACAGGGTCCTCGCTCTACGAGCAGTACTTC.

The rearrangement uses TRBV28 and TRBJ1-1, with TRBD1 identical over 7 bases. From germline, CDR1 is MDHEN and CDR2 SYDVKM. After removal of 5 bases from V and 3 bases from J, the junction contained 9 bases not matched to a gene. The CDR3 has 15 amino acids. The CDR3 protein is CASSRGTVSDTEAFF. Written as DNA, the CDR3 is TGTGCCAGCAGTCGCGGGACAGTTTCCGACACTGAAGCTTTCTTT. The whole variable domain, filled in from reference TRBV28 and TRBJ1-1, reads DVKVTQSSRYLVKRTGEKVFLECVQDMDHENMFWYRQDPGLGLRLIYFSYDVKMKEKGDIPEGYSVSREKKERFSLILESASTNQTSMYLCASSRGTVSDTEAFFGQGTRLTVV.